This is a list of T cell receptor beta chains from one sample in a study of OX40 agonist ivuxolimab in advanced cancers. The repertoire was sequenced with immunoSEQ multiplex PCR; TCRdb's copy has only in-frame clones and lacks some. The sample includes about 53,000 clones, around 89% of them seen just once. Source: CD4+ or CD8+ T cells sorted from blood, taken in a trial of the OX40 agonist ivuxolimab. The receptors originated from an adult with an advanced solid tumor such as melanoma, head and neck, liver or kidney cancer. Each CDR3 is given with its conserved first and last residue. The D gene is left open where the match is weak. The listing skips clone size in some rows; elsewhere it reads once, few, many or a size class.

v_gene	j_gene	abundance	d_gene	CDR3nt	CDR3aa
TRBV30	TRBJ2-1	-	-	TGTGCCTGGAGTAGGGCAGAGTACAATGAGCAGTTCTTC	CAWSRAEYNEQFF
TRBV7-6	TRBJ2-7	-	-	TGTGCCAGCAGCCCAGGCAAGGCCCCCTACGAGCAGTACTTC	CASSPGKAPYEQYF
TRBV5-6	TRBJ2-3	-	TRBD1	TGTGCCAGCAGCAAGGGACAGGGGGACCTCTCACCAGATACGCAGTATTTT	CASSKGQGDLSPDTQYF
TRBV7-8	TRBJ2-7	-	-	TGTGCCAGCAGCTTAGATGGTGTAGGCTACGAGCAGTACTTC	CASSLDGVGYEQYF
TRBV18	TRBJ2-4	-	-	TGTGCCAGCTCCGAACTCAACGTCGGGGAAGACATTCAGTACTTC	CASSELNVGEDIQYF
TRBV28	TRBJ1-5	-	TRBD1	TGTGCCAGCAGTTTGGGAGGGGGCGGCGATCAGCCCCAGCATTTT	CASSLGGGGDQPQHF
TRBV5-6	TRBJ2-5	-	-	TGTGCCAGCAGCTTGGCCGGGGGCCCCGGGGAAGAGACCCAGTACTTC	CASSLAGGPGEETQYF
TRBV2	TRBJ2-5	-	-	TGTGCCAGCAGTAACCGACTAAGGTACCAAGAGACCCAGTACTTC	CASSNRLRYQETQYF
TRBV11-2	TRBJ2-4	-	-	TGTGCCAGCAGCTTACGTGGGAGTGGGACCAAAAACATTCAGTACTTC	CASSLRGSGTKNIQYF
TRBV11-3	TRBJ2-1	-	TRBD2	TGTGCCAGCAGCTTTTCGCGGGAGTCCTACAATGAGCAGTTCTTC	CASSFSRESYNEQFF
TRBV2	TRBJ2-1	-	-	TGTGTCAGCAAAGGGACAAGCAATGAGCAGTTCTTC	CVSKGTSNEQFF
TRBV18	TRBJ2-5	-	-	TGTGCCAGCTCACCAAGCGGGCAAGAGACCCAGTACTTC	CASSPSGQETQYF
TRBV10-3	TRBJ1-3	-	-	TGTGCCATCAGGTCGGGAAACACCATATATTTT	CAIRSGNTIYF
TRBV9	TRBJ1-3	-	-	TGTGCCAGCAGCGTAGGGACCCTGGGAAACACCATATATTTT	CASSVGTLGNTIYF
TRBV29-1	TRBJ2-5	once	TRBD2	TGCAGCGTGGGGAGCGGGGGACAAGAGACCCAGTACTTC	CSVGSGGQETQYF
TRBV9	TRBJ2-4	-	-	TGTGCCAGCAGCGTGGATGCAGGCAGCGTACGTTTGTACTTC	CASSVDAGSVRLYF
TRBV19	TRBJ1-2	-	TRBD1	TGTGCCAGTAGTATATGGGACAGGAATAACTATGGCTACACCTTC	CASSIWDRNNYGYTF
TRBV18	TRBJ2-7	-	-	TGTGCCAGCTCACCAGCGGCAGCCTTGTCCTACGAGCAGTACTTC	CASSPAAALSYEQYF
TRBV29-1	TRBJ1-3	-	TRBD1	TGCAGCGTTGAAGATCCCAACAGGGGCGGAAACACCATATATTTT	CSVEDPNRGGNTIYF
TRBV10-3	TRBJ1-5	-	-	TGTGCCATCAGTGATCAGGTGGTGGGGCAGCCCCAGCATTTT	CAISDQVVGQPQHF
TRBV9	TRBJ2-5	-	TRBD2	TGTGCCAGCAGCTCATCCGGGACTAGCTTAGAGACCCAGTACTTC	CASSSSGTSLETQYF
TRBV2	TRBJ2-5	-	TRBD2	TGTGCCAGCAGTTCTCGGACTAGCGGGGGGCGGCAAGAGACCCAGTACTTC	CASSSRTSGGRQETQYF
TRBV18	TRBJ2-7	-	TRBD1	TGTGCCAGCTCACCCTTAACCGGGACAGGGGGAGGCGAGCAGTACTTC	CASSPLTGTGGGEQYF
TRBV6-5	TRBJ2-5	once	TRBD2	TGTGCCAGCTCCCCGCGGGGGGCAGAAGAGACCCAGTACTTC	CASSPRGAEETQYF
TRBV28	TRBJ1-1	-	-	TGTGCCAGCAGTATCCCTCAGGGGACCACTGAAGCTTTCTTT	CASSIPQGTTEAFF
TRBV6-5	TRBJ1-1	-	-	TGTGCCAGCATACGTTCCCTGGGGAACACTGAAGCTTTCTTT	CASIRSLGNTEAFF
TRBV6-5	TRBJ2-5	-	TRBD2	TGTGCCAGCAGCAGGACTAGCGGGGGGGAAGAGACCCAGTACTTC	CASSRTSGGEETQYF
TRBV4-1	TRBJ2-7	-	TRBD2	TGCGCCAGCAGCCAAGATTACGGCCGACCCGGGACTAGTCTTATCTACGAGCAGTACTTC	CASSQDYGRPGTSLIYEQYF
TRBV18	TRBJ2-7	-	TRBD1	TGTGCCAGCTCGCCCTCGAAAGGACAGGGGGCAGGCGGGCAGTACTTC	CASSPSKGQGAGGQYF
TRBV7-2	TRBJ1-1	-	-	TGTGCCAGCAGCTTAGACTGGACTGAAGCTTTCTTT	CASSLDWTEAFF
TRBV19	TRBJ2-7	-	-	TGTGCCAGTAGTATAGCGCGGGGTTACGAGCAGTACTTC	CASSIARGYEQYF
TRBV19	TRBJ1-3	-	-	TGTGCCAGTAGTATAGGGACCAACCCTGGAAACACCATATATTTT	CASSIGTNPGNTIYF
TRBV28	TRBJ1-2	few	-	TGTGCCAGCAGAAATCCCGGGGGCCACTATGGCTACACCTTC	CASRNPGGHYGYTF
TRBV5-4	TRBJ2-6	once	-	TGTGCCAGCAGCTTGGGGAATACCGGGGCCAACGTCCTGACTTTC	CASSLGNTGANVLTF
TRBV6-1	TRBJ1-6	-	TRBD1	TGTGCCAGCAGCGGACAGGGAGGGTCACCCCTCCACTTT	CASSGQGGSPLHF
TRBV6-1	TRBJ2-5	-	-	TGTGCCACCTCTCTAGGGGAGACCCAGTACTTC	CATSLGETQYF
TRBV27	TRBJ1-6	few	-	TGTGCCAGCAGTTGGGCAGGGCGAAATTCACCCCTCCACTTT	CASSWAGRNSPLHF
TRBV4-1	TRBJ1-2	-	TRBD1	TGCGCCAGCAGCCTCGCTTCGACAGGGGTTCTTTATGGCTACACCTTC	CASSLASTGVLYGYTF
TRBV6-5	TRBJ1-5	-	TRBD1	TGTGCCAGCAGTAGGGACAGGGGCAATCAGCCCCAGCATTTT	CASSRDRGNQPQHF
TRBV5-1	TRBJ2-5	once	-	TGCGCCAGCAGCTCTTTCGGGGAGACCCAGTACTTC	CASSSFGETQYF
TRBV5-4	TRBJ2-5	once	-	TGTGCCAGCAGCTTGAGAGGGGCCGGATTAGGGACCCAGTACTTC	CASSLRGAGLGTQYF
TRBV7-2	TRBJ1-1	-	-	TGTGCCAGCAGCTTATTTGTCGGTGTCCAGGGGAACACTGAAGCTTTCTTT	CASSLFVGVQGNTEAFF
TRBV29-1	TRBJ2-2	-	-	TGCAGCGTTGAACGCCAGTCGTCGAACACCGGGGAGCTGTTTTTT	CSVERQSSNTGELFF
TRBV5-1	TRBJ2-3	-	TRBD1	TGCGCCAGCAGCGTTGACAGGGGGCTAGATACGCAGTATTTT	CASSVDRGLDTQYF
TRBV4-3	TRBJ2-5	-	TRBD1	TGCGCCAGCAGCCAAGATAGGTTAGGGACAGGGGGCGGTGAGACCCAGTACTTC	CASSQDRLGTGGGETQYF
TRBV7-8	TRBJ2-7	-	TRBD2	TGTGCCAGCAGCTTTGGGGGGGGTTCCTACGAGCAGTACTTC	CASSFGGGSYEQYF
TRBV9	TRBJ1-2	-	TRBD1	TGTGCCAGCAGCCCAGGACAGGGGGCCTATGGCTACACCTTC	CASSPGQGAYGYTF
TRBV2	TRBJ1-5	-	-	TGTGCCAGCAGGTCCGCACAAAATCAGCCCCAGCATTTT	CASRSAQNQPQHF
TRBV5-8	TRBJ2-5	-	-	TGTGCCAGCACCCCGGGCAGGGGAGAAAAGACCCAGTACTTC	CASTPGRGEKTQYF